The source of this TCR beta chain is a study of Graves' ophthalmopathy and Graves' hyperthyroidism. The table lists this clonotype with many counts. Amplified TCR beta CDR3 regions were obtained using RNA transcripts as template. An opening RT-PCR round employed HTBI primers and preceded a second-round multiplex PCR. One entry per CDR3 protein results from TCRdb running MiXCR on the multiplex PCR reads. The sample consists of 350,000 to 400,000 distinct CDR3 sequences, approximately 16% of them appearing once. From germline, CDR1 is SGHAT and CDR2 FQNNGV. CDR3 length: 13 amino acids. V lost 0 bases to trimming and J lost 11 bases; unmatched junction nucleotides: 6.

V is TRBV11-2 and J is TRBJ1-1; 7 nucleotides agree with TRBD1. The sequencing input was peripheral blood. The clonotype was recovered from a woman aged 18 to 35 with Graves' ophthalmopathy. In nucleotides, the CDR3 is TGTGCCAGCAGCTTAGATATGGCAGGGGGGGCTTTCTTT. It specifies CASSLDMAGGAFF.